The TCR beta chain under discussion was sequenced for a study of shared clonotypes between healthy human individuals (TCRdb year 2020). Concerning the study at large: A few men and two women, aged 18 to 49 years, made up the cohort. For each donor, CD4 naive and CD4 memory were each given three plates, CD8 naive was given two plates, and CD8 memory was given one plate. The study deeply sequenced blood TCR repertoires of about 5 healthy adults to estimate repertoire size and the extent of clonotype sharing between individuals. Libraries were prepared and TCR repertoires were sequenced by different laboratories using diverse techniques, in order to increase sequencing depth and limit assay-specific biases. Each donor's leukapheresis produced roughly between roughly 0.85 and 9.5 billion PBMCs. General findings and caveats noted by the study authors: Naive subsets generally had larger estimated clonotype richness than memory subsets did. Based on pairwise subsampling, the degree of clonotype sharing among donors was expected to be affected by sequencing depth. Rarefaction of sorted-subset datasets indicated incomplete sequencing despite the large sequencing depth. Compared with non-shared clonotypes, clonotypes shared by all four sorted-subset donors had higher generation probabilities. Only blood was sampled, and tissue TCR repertoires likely differ from those in blood. Because the study included only a small number of donors, the genetic and exposure-history diversity represented was limited. Sharing across several donors was observed for about 5% of naive CD4, 3.5% of naive CD8, 2% to 2.5% of memory CD4, and around 0.4% of memory CD8 clonotypes.

TCR CDR3 regions were amplified from genomic DNA by multiplex PCR using the deep immunoSEQ assay. Extracted genomic DNA from each cell subset was spread evenly across all wells of several immunoSEQ 96-well plates, with each plate serving as a replicate. For sorted subsets, roughly 200 ng of genomic DNA, equivalent to 25,000 to 35,000 T cell genomes, went into each replicate PCR. Purified libraries were measured with a Qubit 3.0 fluorometer, size-checked on a Bioanalyzer 2100, and measured again with the KAPA Library Quantification kit. Every immunoSEQ 96-well plate was sequenced on a dedicated single-read 150-cycle Illumina NextSeq 550 flow cell. The published analysis was carried out like this. Because only junctional sequences without quality scores were contained in the immunoSEQ output, filtering matching that applied to full-length reads could not be performed. Sequences were annotated with PyIR, a Python wrapper for IgBLAST v1.9, using IMGT germline references to assign V/J genes and CDR3. Reads were removed for weak V/J assignments (E-value above 1e-6), missing CDR3, stop codons, out-of-frame junctions, or ambiguous translated residues. V3J clonotypes were defined as sequences sharing an identical inferred V gene, J gene, and CDR3 amino acid sequence. The percentage overlap between two repertoires was calculated by dividing the number of shared unique clonotypes by the size of the smaller repertoire. Richness of each repertoire was evaluated using RTK rarefaction, the Chao1 estimator, and Recon v2.1 estimates of unobserved clonotypes. OLGA was used to compute generation probabilities for all TCRbeta clonotypes that the gDNA method yielded from a handful of donors. TCRdb's version of the immuneACCESS table is confined to in-frame rearrangements and falls short of the full clone set. An unresolved V gene accounts for under half of the shortfall where checked; the remainder is of unknown origin. V and J calls and clone size are those listed in that table; D and trimming were worked out from the DNA. The sample table holds 550,000 to 650,000 clones, of which about 96% were seen once. The ten biggest clones cover about 0.12% of the sample.

Points on this clone: The target of this receptor is not known. It has no much larger one-base neighbor in the sample; base qualities were not kept.

CD8 naive samples were CD45RO-negative cells positively selected for CCR7, giving a CD45RA+CCR7+ population that excluded TemRA cells. The donors were healthy, HIV-negative adults with no recently reported acute infections or vaccinations. Every donor was a Caucasian adult living in Nashville, Tennessee, USA. Blood was collected by leukapheresis, and PBMCs were isolated by Ficoll-Histopaque density gradient centrifugation and then cryopreserved in liquid nitrogen vapor phase. Analytical flow cytometry was used to check the purity and quantity of every magnetically sorted T cell population. Genomic DNA was isolated from every sorted fraction and measured by UV absorbance on a Nanodrop 2000c. The CDR3 runs 13 residues from the cysteine to the phenylalanine. The read is trimmed to its CDR3 DNA, 39 bases read in frame from base 1. V is pared back by 4 bases and J by 3 bases, with 13 bases lying between the germline termini. CDR1 and CDR2, per the germline V gene (reference sequence), are GTSNPN and SVGIG.

This chain joins TRBV30 to TRBJ2-7, with TRBD1 tentatively as D gene (6 bases match). The receptor comes from a woman aged 30 to 39 in good health. Sequencing input: naive CD8+ T cells sorted from blood. The sample's cell subset or site, from its label and the paper: CD45RA+CCR7+. The nucleotide sequence is TGTGCCTGGACCCGGGACACCTTCTACGAGCAGTACTTC. Translated, this gives CAWTRDTFYEQYF.